This paragraph covers one T cell receptor beta chain sequence. Its target is unknown. These data originate in a study of T cell responses to AZD1222 COVID-19 vaccine. Overall study context: Pooling of second doses given at about 4 or about 12 weeks was done. Study outcomes and limitations: Repertoires in all cases were sampled only once the peak T cell response had passed.

TCRdb's copy holds only in-frame clones and misses some; the assay was immunoSEQ multiplex PCR. The repertoire holds around 150,000 clones, with 80% to 95% as singletons. The CDR3 consists of 15 residues. V lost 3 bases to trimming and J lost 7 bases, with 16 bases between them. CDR1 and CDR2 from the germline V gene are MNHEY and SMNVEV (reference sequence). The source is an adult in good health. The sample was peripheral blood, taken on day 0 of AZD1222 vaccination. V and J are TRBV27 and TRBJ1-3; D is possibly TRBD1 (6 bases). The CDR3: CASSLFDQGLNTIYF. CDR3 coding DNA: TGTGCCAGCAGTTTGTTCGATCAGGGGCTCAACACCATATATTTT.